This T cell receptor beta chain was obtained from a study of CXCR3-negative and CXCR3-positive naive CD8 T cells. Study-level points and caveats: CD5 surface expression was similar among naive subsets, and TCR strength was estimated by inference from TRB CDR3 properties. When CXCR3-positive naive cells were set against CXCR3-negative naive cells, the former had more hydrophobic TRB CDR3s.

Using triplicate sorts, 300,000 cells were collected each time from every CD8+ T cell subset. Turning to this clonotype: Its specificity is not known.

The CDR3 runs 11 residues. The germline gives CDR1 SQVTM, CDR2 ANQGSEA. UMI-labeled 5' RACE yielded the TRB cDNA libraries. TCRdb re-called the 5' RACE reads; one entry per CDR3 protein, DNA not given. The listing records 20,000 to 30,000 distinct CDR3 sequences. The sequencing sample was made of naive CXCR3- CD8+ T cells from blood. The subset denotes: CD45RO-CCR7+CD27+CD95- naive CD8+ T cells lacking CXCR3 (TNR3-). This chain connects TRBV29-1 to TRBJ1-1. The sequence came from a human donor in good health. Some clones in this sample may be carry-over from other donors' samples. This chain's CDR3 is CSVVGVTEAFF.